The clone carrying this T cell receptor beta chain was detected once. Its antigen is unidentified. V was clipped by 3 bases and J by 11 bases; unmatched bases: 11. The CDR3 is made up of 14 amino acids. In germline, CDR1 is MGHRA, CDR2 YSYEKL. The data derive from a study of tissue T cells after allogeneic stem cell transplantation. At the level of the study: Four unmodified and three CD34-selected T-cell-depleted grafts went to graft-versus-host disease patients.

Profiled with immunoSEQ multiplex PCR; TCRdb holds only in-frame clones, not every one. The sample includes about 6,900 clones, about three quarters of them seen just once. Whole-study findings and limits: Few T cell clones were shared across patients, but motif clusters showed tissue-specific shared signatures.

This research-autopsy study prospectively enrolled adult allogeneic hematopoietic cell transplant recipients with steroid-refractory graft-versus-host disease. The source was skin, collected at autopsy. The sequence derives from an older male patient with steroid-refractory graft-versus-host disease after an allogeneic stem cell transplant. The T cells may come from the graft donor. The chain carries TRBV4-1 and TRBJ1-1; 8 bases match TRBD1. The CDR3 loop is CASSHWTGRVSAFF. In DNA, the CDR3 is TGCGCCAGCAGCCATTGGACAGGGAGGGTGTCGGCTTTCTTT.